The text below deals with one TCR beta chain. The CDR3 has 16 residues. Germline lookup yields CDR1 SEHNR and CDR2 FQNEAQ (reference sequence). V lost 1 base, J lost 5 bases, and 7 bases stayed unmatched. This record belongs to a study of blood T cell repertoires in COVID-19. About the study: Samples of COVID-19 (acute and convalescent) were obtained from the United States, Italy and Spain. T cells, B-cell-depleted T cells, or PBMCs supplied cDNA or gDNA.

Authors' data handling: Reference gene primers were amplified, and this amplification served to estimate nucleated cell counts. Clones were read by immunoSEQ multiplex PCR, and TCRdb kept only the in-frame ones, dropping some. D and trimming come from the DNA, and the V and J calls and clone size come from that table. The table has around 80,000 clones, 75% to 85% seen once. The V gene is TRBV7-9, the J gene TRBJ1-3, with 8 bases that match TRBD1. The clonotype comes from a human donor in a cohort sampled during active COVID-19. The sequenced material came from peripheral blood. CDR3 residues: CASSLGPGTGRNTIYF. CDR3 sequence (DNA): TGTGCCAGCAGCTTAGGCCCCGGGACAGGCCGAAACACCATATATTTT. Based on the CDR3 plus reference TRBV7-9 and TRBJ1-3, the full variable domain is DTGVSQNPRHKITKRGQNVTFRCDPISEHNRLYWYRQTLGQGPEFLTYFQNEAQLEKSRLLSDRFSAERPKGSFSTLEIQRTEQGDSAMYLCASSLGPGTGRNTIYFGEGSWLTVV.